This TCR beta chain was captured by sequencing in a study of blood T cell repertoires in COVID-19. Whole-study context: Researchers got acute and convalescent COVID-19 samples from the United States, Italy and Spain. Nucleic acid was either cDNA or gDNA, and it came from T cells, B-cell-depleted T cells, or PBMCs.

Libraries were prepared by immunoSEQ multiplex PCR; TCRdb keeps only in-frame clonotypes and omits some of them. The data hold about 480,000 clones, with nearly 90% observed a single time. Between the trimmed V and J ends, which lost 5 bases and 4 bases, there was a span of 11 bases. Per the germline V gene, CDR1 is LGHDT and CDR2 is YNNKEL (reference sequence). CDR3 length equals 13 residues. The material sequenced was peripheral blood. The chain couples TRBV3-1 (or the pseudogene TRBV3-2) to TRBJ1-2; D uncertain. This TCR derives from a man aged 18 to 30 with COVID-19, enrolled during active disease. The CDR3 loop reads CASSEGWGYGYTF. The CDR3 DNA reads TGTGCCAGCAGCGAGGGATGGGGCTATGGCTACACCTTC.